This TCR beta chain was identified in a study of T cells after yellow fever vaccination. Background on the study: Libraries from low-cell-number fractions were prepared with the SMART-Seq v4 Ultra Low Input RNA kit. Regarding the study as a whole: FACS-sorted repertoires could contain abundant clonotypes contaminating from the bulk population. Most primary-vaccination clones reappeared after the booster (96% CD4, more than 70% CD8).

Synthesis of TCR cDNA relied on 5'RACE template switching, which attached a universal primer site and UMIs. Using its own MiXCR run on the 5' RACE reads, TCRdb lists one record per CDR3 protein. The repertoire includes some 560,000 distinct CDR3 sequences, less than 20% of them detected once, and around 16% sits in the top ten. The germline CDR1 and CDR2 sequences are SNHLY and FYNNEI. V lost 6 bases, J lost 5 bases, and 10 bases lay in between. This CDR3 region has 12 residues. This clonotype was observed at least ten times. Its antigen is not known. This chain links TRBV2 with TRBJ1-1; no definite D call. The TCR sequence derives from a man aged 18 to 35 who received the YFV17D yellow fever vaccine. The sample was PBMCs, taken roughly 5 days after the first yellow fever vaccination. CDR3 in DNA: TGTGCCAGCAGGACCTCGGGAACTGAAGCTTTCTTT. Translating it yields CASRTSGTEAFF. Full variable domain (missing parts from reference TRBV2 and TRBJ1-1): EPEVTQTPSHQVTQMGQEVILRCVPISNHLYFYWYRQILGQKVEFLVSFYNNEISEKSEIFDDQFSVERPDGSNFTLKIRSTKLEDSAMYFCASRTSGTEAFFGQGTRLTVV.